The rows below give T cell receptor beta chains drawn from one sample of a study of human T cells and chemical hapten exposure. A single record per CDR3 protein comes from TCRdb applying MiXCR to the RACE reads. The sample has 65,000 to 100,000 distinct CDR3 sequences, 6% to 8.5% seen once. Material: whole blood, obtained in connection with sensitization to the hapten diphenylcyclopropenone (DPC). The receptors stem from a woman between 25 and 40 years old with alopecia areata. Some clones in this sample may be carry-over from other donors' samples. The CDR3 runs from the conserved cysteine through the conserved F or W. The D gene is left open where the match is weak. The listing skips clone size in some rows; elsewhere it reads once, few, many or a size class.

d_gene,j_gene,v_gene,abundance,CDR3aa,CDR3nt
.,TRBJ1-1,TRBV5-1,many,CASKLGARNTEAFF,TGCGCCAGCAAACTGGGGGCCAGGAACACTGAAGCTTTCTTT
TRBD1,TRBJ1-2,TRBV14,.,CASSQDLRSGDRRRNYGYTF,TGTGCCAGCAGCCAAGATTTAAGGAGTGGGGACAGAAGAAGAAACTATGGCTACACCTTC
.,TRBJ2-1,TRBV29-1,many,CSVEVATAISYNEQFF,TGCAGCGTTGAAGTCGCGACCGCTATCTCCTACAATGAGCAGTTCTTC
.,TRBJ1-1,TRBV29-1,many,CSVSTGNTEAFF,TGCAGCGTTTCGACAGGAAACACTGAAGCTTTCTTT
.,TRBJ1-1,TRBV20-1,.,CSARAADRGDPWEAFF,TGCAGTGCTAGAGCGGCCGACCGAGGGGACCCCTGGGAAGCTTTCTTT
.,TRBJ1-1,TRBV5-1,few,CASSLAERNTEAFF,TGCGCCAGCAGCTTGGCGGAGAGGAACACTGAAGCTTTCTTT
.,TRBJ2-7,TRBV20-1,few,CSASGGSYEQYF,TGCAGTGCTAGCGGGGGCTCCTACGAGCAGTACTTC
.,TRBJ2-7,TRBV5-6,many,CASGLGGVGPEQYF,TGTGCCAGTGGACTTGGTGGGGTGGGTCCTGAGCAGTACTTC
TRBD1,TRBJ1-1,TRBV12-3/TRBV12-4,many,CASSLDRTPEAFF,TGTGCCAGCAGTCTGGACAGGACACCTGAAGCTTTCTTT
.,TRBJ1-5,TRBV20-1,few,CSARAGLSNQPQHF,TGCAGTGCTAGGGCAGGACTTAGCAATCAGCCCCAGCATTTT
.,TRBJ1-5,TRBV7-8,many,CASSSSPGTVGPQHF,TGTGCCAGCAGCTCCAGTCCCGGCACGGTGGGGCCCCAGCATTTT
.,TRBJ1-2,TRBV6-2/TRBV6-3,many,CASSSQGTRGYTF,TGTGCCAGCAGTTCCCAGGGGACGAGGGGCTACACCTTC
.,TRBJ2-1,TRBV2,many,CASSDRRTENNEQFF,TGTGCCAGCAGTGATCGGAGGACAGAAAACAATGAGCAGTTCTTC
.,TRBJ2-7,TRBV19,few,CASSQRRWGTVGPPTYEQYF,TGTGCCAGTAGTCAAAGAAGGTGGGGGACGGTGGGCCCCCCAACCTACGAGCAGTACTTC
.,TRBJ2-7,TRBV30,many,CAWSVYRDEQYF,TGTGCCTGGAGTGTTTACAGGGACGAGCAGTACTTC
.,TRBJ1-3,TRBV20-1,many,CSASVGTGNTIYF,TGCAGTGCTAGTGTCGGGACGGGAAACACCATATATTTT
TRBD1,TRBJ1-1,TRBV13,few,CASSPDRVPNTEAFF,TGTGCCAGCAGCCCGGACAGGGTCCCTAACACTGAAGCTTTCTTT
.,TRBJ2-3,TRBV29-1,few,CSALRDIWTDTQYF,TGCAGCGCCCTTAGAGATATTTGGACAGATACGCAGTATTTT
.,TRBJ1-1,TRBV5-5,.,CASSLGSLTEAFF,TGTGCCAGCAGCTTGGGATCCCTAACTGAAGCTTTCTTT
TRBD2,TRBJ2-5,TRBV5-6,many,CASSLLALETQYF,TGTGCCAGCAGCTTACTAGCGCTAGAGACCCAGTACTTC
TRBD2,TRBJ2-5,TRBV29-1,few,CSVKTSGGAEETQYF,TGCAGCGTCAAGACTAGCGGGGGGGCAGAGGAGACCCAGTACTTC
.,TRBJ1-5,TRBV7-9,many,CASSLADGTNQPQHF,TGTGCCAGCAGCTTAGCGGACGGGACTAATCAGCCCCAGCATTTT
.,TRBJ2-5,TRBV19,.,CASSYALQETQYF,TGTGCCAGTAGTTACGCCCTCCAAGAGACCCAGTACTTC
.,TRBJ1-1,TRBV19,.,CASGTAKWTEAFF,TGTGCCAGTGGGACGGCAAAGTGGACTGAAGCTTTCTTT
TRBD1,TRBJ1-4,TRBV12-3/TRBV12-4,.,CASTTTGGRERLFF,TGTGCCAGCACCACGACAGGGGGACGGGAAAGACTGTTTTTT
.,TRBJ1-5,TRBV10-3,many,CAISESAPQPQHF,TGTGCCATCAGTGAGTCGGCGCCGCAGCCCCAGCATTTT
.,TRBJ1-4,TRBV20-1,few,CSARDLGNRNEKLFF,TGCAGTGCTAGAGATCTTGGAAACAGAAATGAAAAACTGTTTTTT
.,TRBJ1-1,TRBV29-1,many,CSVQPGVGTEAFF,TGCAGCGTACAACCAGGGGTAGGGACTGAAGCTTTCTTT
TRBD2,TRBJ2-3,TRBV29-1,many,CSVERAGARDTQYF,TGCAGCGTTGAAAGAGCGGGGGCCCGAGATACGCAGTATTTT
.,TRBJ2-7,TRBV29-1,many,CSVDSPGLGYEQYF,TGCAGCGTCGATTCCCCCGGGTTGGGGTACGAGCAGTACTTC
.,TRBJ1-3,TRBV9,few,CASSNSYSGNTIYF,TGTGCCAGCAGTAACAGTTACTCTGGAAACACCATATATTTT